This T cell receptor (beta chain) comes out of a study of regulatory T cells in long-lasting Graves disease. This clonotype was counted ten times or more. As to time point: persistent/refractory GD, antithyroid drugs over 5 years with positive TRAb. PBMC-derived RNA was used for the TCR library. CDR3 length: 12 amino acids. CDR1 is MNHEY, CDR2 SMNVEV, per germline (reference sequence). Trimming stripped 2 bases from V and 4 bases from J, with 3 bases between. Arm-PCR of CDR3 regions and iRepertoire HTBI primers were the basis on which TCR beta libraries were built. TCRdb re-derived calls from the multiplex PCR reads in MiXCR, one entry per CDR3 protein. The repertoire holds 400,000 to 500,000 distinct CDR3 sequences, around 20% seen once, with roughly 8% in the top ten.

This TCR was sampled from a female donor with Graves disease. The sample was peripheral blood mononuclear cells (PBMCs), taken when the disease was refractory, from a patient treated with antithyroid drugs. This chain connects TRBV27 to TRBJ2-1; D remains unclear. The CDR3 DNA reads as TGTGCCAGCAGTTTAGGGTACAATGAGCAGTTCTTC. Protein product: CASSLGYNEQFF.